The 6 T cell receptor beta chains below all came from one sample that was sequenced in a study of PD-1 blockade in classical Hodgkin lymphoma. Time point of the sample: cycle 4 day 1 (C4D1), after 6 weeks of nivolumab. Each patient relapsed following autologous stem cell transplantation, and prior brentuximab vedotin exposure differed. Repertoires were generated with immunoSEQ multiplex PCR, while TCRdb's copy carries only in-frame clones and drops some. The sample yields more than 30,000 clones, over 65% seen once. Sequenced here: peripheral blood mononuclear cells (PBMCs), sampled before the fourth cycle of nivolumab. These receptor sequences come from a human donor with classical Hodgkin lymphoma.

The chain carries TRBV5-8 and TRBJ1-4, with D tentatively TRBD1 (6 bases). CDR1 is SGHTS, CDR2 YDEGEE, per germline. V shed 4 bases and J shed 5 bases, with 12 bases lying between them. The CDR3 runs 14 residues. This CDR3 reads CASSQTGRNEKLFF. CDR3 bases: TGTGCCAGCAGCCAGACAGGTCGAAATGAAAAACTGTTTTTT.

V gene TRBV6-6 combines with J gene TRBJ2-2; the match to TRBD1 covers 7 bases. V trimming: 5 bases; J trimming: 6 bases; junction bases outside the gene matches: 6. CDR1 is MNHNY, CDR2 SVGAGI, per germline (reference sequence). The CDR3 sequence is 14 residues long. For the CDR3, the DNA is TGTGCCAGCAGTGAGGGACAGCTGGCCGGGGAGCTGTTTTTT. Translation: CASSEGQLAGELFF.

This clone is termed medium-sized. This sequence joins TRBV5-1 and TRBJ1-3; D might be TRBD1 (5 bases). The V gene lost 3 bases and the J gene lost 4 bases, with 11 bases spanning the gap. The germline V gene encodes CDR1 SGHRS and CDR2 YFSETQ. This CDR3 comprises 14 residues. Written as DNA, the CDR3 is TGCGCCAGCAGCTGGGACGGGATAGGAAACACCATATATTTT. Protein: CASSWDGIGNTIYF.

V and J are TRBV10-3 and TRBJ1-2; D not resolved. Germline CDR1 ENHRY, CDR2 SYGVKD. Trimming stripped 4 bases from V and 3 bases from J, with 9 bases between. This CDR3 comprises 13 residues. The CDR3 nucleotides read TGTGCCATCAGTGTTGCCAGTGACTATGGCTACACCTTC. Translating gives CAISVASDYGYTF.

The chain has TRBV7-9 and TRBJ2-7; TRBD1 matches at 8 bases. Looked up from germline, CDR1 is SEHNR and CDR2 is FQNEAQ (reference sequence). This CDR3 region has 15 residues. V dropped 6 bases and J dropped 0; count of bases not matched to a gene: 7. The chain's CDR3 is CASSPDRGPSYEQYF. For the CDR3, the DNA is TGTGCCAGCAGTCCAGACAGGGGTCCCTCCTACGAGCAGTACTTC.

The V and J genes are TRBV7-2 and TRBJ2-4; D perhaps matches TRBD1 (5 bases). The CDR3 has 14 amino acids. Trimming shortened V by 3 bases and J by 3 bases, and 9 bases separated the two germline ends. The germline V gene has CDR1 SGHTA and CDR2 FQGNSA. The CDR3 loop is CASSLPTVKNIQYF. CDR3 nucleotide sequence: TGTGCCAGCAGCTTGCCGACAGTCAAAAACATTCAGTACTTC.